The 5 T cell receptor beta chains in this list originate from one sample, sequenced in a study of a mutant IDH1 vaccine in newly diagnosed glioma. Antigens for these TCRs are unknown. The data were produced by immunoSEQ multiplex PCR, yet TCRdb's version contains in-frame clones alone and is incomplete. The repertoire holds approximately 70,000 clones, around 82% seen once, with less than 15% in the top ten. Time point noted: week 23, last vaccination. Vaccine doses each comprised 300 ug of mutant IDH1 20-mer peptide, with topical imiquimod. The specimen was PBMCs, collected from a glioma patient whose treatment included an IDH1 peptide vaccine. Receptor source: a man aged 18 to 30 with glioma.

Concerning this clone itself: At the DNA level, this CDR3 is encoded by other sequences in the same sample as well. The gene calls are TRBV7-9 and TRBJ1-3, with D uncertain. CDR3 length: 11 residues. CDR1 is SEHNR and CDR2 is FQNEAQ in the germline V gene (reference sequence). V dropped 5 bases and J dropped 2 bases, with 1 base sitting between them. CDR3 in DNA: TGTGCCAGCAGCCCTGGAAACACCATATATTTT. Its translation: CASSPGNTIYF.

V and J are TRBV2 and TRBJ1-1; 7 positions match TRBD1. V was pared by 3 bases and J by 7 bases, with 11 bases of the junction left unmatched. The CDR3 extends over 15 amino acids. Per germline, CDR1 SNHLY and CDR2 FYNNEI. CDR3 amino acids: CASSEGRGQSREAFF. Written as DNA, the CDR3 is TGTGCCAGCAGTGAGGGTAGGGGACAGAGCCGTGAAGCTTTCTTT.

The chain is built from TRBV6-5 and TRBJ2-2, with a tentative D call TRBD1 (5 bases). Germline CDR1 reads MNHEY; CDR2 reads SVGAGI. V was trimmed by 2 bases and J by 1 base, leaving 11 bases between them. CDR3 length: 16 amino acids. For the CDR3, the DNA is TGTGCCAGCAGTTACCTGACAGCCAAGAACACCGGGGAGCTGTTTTTT. Encoded protein: CASSYLTAKNTGELFF.

This chain links TRBV9 with TRBJ2-2; possible D gene TRBD1, 5 bases. Germline CDR1 is SGDLS and CDR2 is YYNGEE. The CDR3 totals 15 residues. Trimming cost V 3 bases and J 4 bases, with 13 bases left between them. As DNA, the CDR3 is TGTGCCAGCAGCGGGGGCGAGGTCAGCACCGGGGAGCTGTTTTTT. This translates into CASSGGEVSTGELFF.

J is TRBJ1-2 and V is TRBV7-2; D may be TRBD1 (6 bases). The germline V gene encodes CDR1 SGHTA and CDR2 FQGNSA. This CDR3 is 17 amino acids long. The V end lost 5 bases, the J end lost 4 bases, and 23 bases lay between the germline ends. Here the CDR3 reads CASSPGWTTGKFYGYTF. CDR3 nucleotides: TGTGCCAGCAGCCCAGGGTGGACTACAGGGAAGTTCTATGGCTACACCTTC.